This entry lists 11 T cell receptor beta chains sequenced from one sample in a study of T cells in localized non-small cell lung cancer. Using immunoSEQ multiplex PCR, the repertoire was profiled, and TCRdb retains in-frame clones only, with some absent. This sample carries about 34,000 clones, roughly 86% of them seen once, and the ten largest clones take 4.2%. The input for sequencing was peripheral blood, taken before any cancer treatment. The source is a woman aged 35 to 75 with stage I lung adenocarcinoma.

The DNA of the CDR3 is TGTGCCAGCAGCTTAACTCCCCTAGATACGCAGTATTTT. This gives the protein CASSLTPLDTQYF. The rearrangement uses TRBV7-3 and TRBJ2-3; D not certain. The CDR3 covers 13 residues. Trimming cost V 0 bases and J 5 bases, with 6 bases left between them. Germline assignment: CDR1 SGHTA and CDR2 FQGTGA.

V gene TRBV9 combines with J gene TRBJ2-1; 10 bases agree with TRBD2. This CDR3 is 15 amino acids long. Germline V lookup: CDR1 SGDLS, CDR2 YYNGEE. V lost 4 bases, J lost 8 bases, and 9 bases stayed unmatched. CDR3 DNA: TGTGCCAGCAGCACCACTAGCGGGGCTCTCGATGAGCAGTTCTTC. Protein product: CASSTTSGALDEQFF.

The gene calls are TRBV27 and TRBJ2-7; D remains unclear. Germline lookup yields CDR1 MNHEY and CDR2 SMNVEV (reference sequence). Between the trimmed V and J ends, which lost 8 bases and 4 bases, there was a span of 9 bases. This CDR3 spans 11 amino acids. This chain's CDR3 is CASGGSYEQYF. The CDR3 region has the DNA TGTGCCAGCGGCGGCAGTTACGAGCAGTACTTC.

The chain employs TRBV10-3 and TRBJ2-1; perhaps TRBD1 as D (6 bases). The CDR3 runs 17 residues. Trimming shortened V by 8 bases and J by 0 bases, and 20 bases separated the two germline ends. Germline CDR1 ENHRY, CDR2 SYGVKD. CDR3 nucleotide sequence: TGTGCCATCTCCGAGGCAGGGGCCGCAAGCTCCTACAATGAGCAGTTCTTC. Translated: CAISEAGAASSYNEQFF.

This chain uses TRBV7-2 with TRBJ1-1; D not resolved. This CDR3 is built from 15 residues. CDR1 is SGHTA, CDR2 FQGNSA, per germline. V was clipped by 2 bases and J by 0 bases, with 10 bases between them. The CDR3 reads CASSLNPGLNTEAFF. Written as DNA, the CDR3 is TGTGCCAGCAGCTTAAATCCGGGCCTGAACACTGAAGCTTTCTTT. Combining the CDR3 with reference TRBV7-2 and TRBJ1-1 gives the whole variable domain GAGVSQSPSNKVTEKGKDVELRCDPISGHTALYWYRQSLGQGLEFLIYFQGNSAPDKSGLPSDRFSAERTGGSVSTLTIQRTQQEDSAVYLCASSLNPGLNTEAFFGQGTRLTVV.

The rearrangement joins TRBV15 to TRBJ2-3; weak D call: TRBD1 (6 bases). Germline V gene data show CDR1 as LNHNV and CDR2 as YYDKDF (reference sequence). V lost 3 bases and J lost 5, with 15 bases in between. The CDR3 length is 15 residues. The CDR3 DNA follows: TGTGCCACCAGCAGTACAGGGAAAGGAAGAGATACGCAGTATTTT. It codes for CATSSTGKGRDTQYF.

This chain uses TRBV5-1 with TRBJ1-1; D is perhaps TRBD1 (6 bases). V was pared by 4 bases and J by 0 bases, with 10 bases between. The CDR3 runs to 14 residues. Germline values: CDR1 SGHRS, CDR2 YFSETQ. DNA of the CDR3: TGCGCCAGCAGCAGGACAGCCATGAACACTGAAGCTTTCTTT. Protein product: CASSRTAMNTEAFF.

This rearrangement joins TRBV18 to TRBJ2-2, with D possibly matching TRBD2 (6 bases). V lost 2 bases and J lost 6, with 10 bases in between. There are 14 residues in the CDR3. Germline V gene data show CDR1 as KGHSH and CDR2 as LQKENI. The CDR3 DNA sequence: TGTGCCAGCTCACCAAGCCAGCGGGCCGGGGAGCTGTTTTTT. Translated, it gives CASSPSQRAGELFF.

The chain carries TRBV4-3 and TRBJ2-4; D unclear. The germline gives CDR1 LGHNA, CDR2 YSLEER. V lost 0 bases to trimming and J lost 11 bases, with 8 bases between them. The CDR3 totals 12 residues. CDR3 loop: CASSQDMAVQYF. The DNA of the CDR3 is TGCGCCAGCAGCCAAGACATGGCGGTTCAGTACTTC.

The chain recombines TRBV5-1 with TRBJ2-7; D tentatively reads TRBD1 or TRBD2 (6 bases each). This CDR3 has 16 residues. Trimming left V 0 bases short and J 0 bases short, with 13 bases between. CDR1 is SGHRS and CDR2 is YFSETQ in the germline V gene. The CDR3 loop is CASSLGSGGSSYEQYF. The CDR3 DNA follows: TGCGCCAGCAGCTTGGGTTCCGGGGGCAGCTCCTACGAGCAGTACTTC.

This sequence joins TRBV5-4 and TRBJ2-7, with 9 nucleotides matching TRBD1. The V segment lost 4 bases and the J segment 3 bases; nucleotides outside the gene matches: 8. The CDR3 is made up of 15 amino acids. Germline V gene data show CDR1 as SGHNT and CDR2 as YYREEE (reference sequence). CDR3 amino acids: CASSKGDRAFYEQYF. CDR3 nucleotide sequence: TGTGCCAGCAGCAAAGGGGACAGGGCCTTCTACGAGCAGTACTTC.